Listed below are T cell receptor beta chains from one sample, sequenced in a study of T cells expressing NK-cell markers. For each CDR3 protein, TCRdb gives one entry from its re-call of the 5' RACE reads, without DNA. The sample totals 150,000 to 200,000 distinct CDR3 sequences; its top ten clones hold about a fifth. The specimen was blood T cells: a sorted CD56 or NKG2C T cell subset, CD4+ or CD8+ T cells, or bulk PBMC T cells (not recorded which). Source of these receptors: a woman aged 18 to 75 in good health. Both conserved end residues are part of each CDR3. The order of the fields is CDR3 length, V gene, J gene, CDR3 protein.

>14|TRBV24-1|TRBJ2-1
CATSAEQVYNEQFF
>14|TRBV2|TRBJ1-5
CASSFRGEYGPQHF
>13|TRBV11-2|TRBJ1-1
CASSPSGGTEAFF
>13|TRBV29-1|TRBJ1-2
CSVAGGAGYGYTF
>13|TRBV20-1|TRBJ2-7
CSAHGLGGEEQYF
>16|TRBV18|TRBJ2-6
CASSPASDSGANVLTF
>13|TRBV5-1|TRBJ2-5
CASKEAHQETQYF
>14|TRBV12-3/TRBV12-4|TRBJ1-1
CASRPGQGYRGAFF
>15|TRBV12-3/TRBV12-4|TRBJ2-1
CASSKSGSSYNEQFF
>18|TRBV3-1|TRBJ2-5
CASSQARPGGGNQETQYF
>13|TRBV9|TRBJ1-4
CASSTGAEEKLFF
>15|TRBV5-6|TRBJ1-2
CASSLDAGSGGGYTF
>15|TRBV6-2/TRBV6-3|TRBJ2-3
CASSYDLRGTDTQYF
>16|TRBV4-1|TRBJ1-3
CASSQGRARGGNTIYF
>14|TRBV7-9|TRBJ2-7
CASSLPSDRHEQYF
>16|TRBV15|TRBJ1-6
CATSRDLALRESPLHF
>17|TRBV5-1|TRBJ2-1
CASSSDWTSGRANEQFF
>14|TRBV7-2|TRBJ2-5
CASSSRSRGETQYF
>17|TRBV4-2|TRBJ2-3
CASSQEKSGSSADTQYF
>14|TRBV4-2|TRBJ2-2
CASSQSRGTGELFF
>14|TRBV5-5|TRBJ2-3
CASSLGQWEDTQYF
>16|TRBV3-1|TRBJ2-2
CASSQLRPPATGELFF
>15|TRBV18|TRBJ2-1
CASSPPGSGRNEQFF
>15|TRBV18|TRBJ2-1
CASSPLTSGYNEQFF
>16|TRBV20-1|TRBJ2-2
CSAVRGQFANTGELFF
>14|TRBV18|TRBJ1-1
CASSTRTGSLEAFF
>17|TRBV2|TRBJ1-5
CASARDRFILGNQPQHF
>12|TRBV6-5|TRBJ1-2
CASSGRGNGYTF
>15|TRBV6-1|TRBJ2-1
CASRSPGSWGNEQFF
>19|TRBV15|TRBJ2-3
CATSRGRDRVATALDTQYF
>17|TRBV13|TRBJ2-5
CASSSLGTGAPQETQYF
>15|TRBV12-3/TRBV12-4|TRBJ1-1
CASSTDDSTNTEAFF
>13|TRBV2|TRBJ1-5
CASTRDRAQPQHF
>13|TRBV24-1|TRBJ2-1
CATSSESYNEQFF
>15|TRBV3-1|TRBJ1-4
CASSQERRPHEKLFF
>13|TRBV2|TRBJ2-7
CASSEVPGGEQYF
>15|TRBV7-2|TRBJ1-3
CASSSQGASGNTIYF
>15|TRBV28|TRBJ2-3
CASSPWTGGTDTQYF
>15|TRBV7-8|TRBJ2-2
CASSSSGGGTGELFF
>12|TRBV2|TRBJ1-2
CASSDGGSGYTF
>16|TRBV7-9|TRBJ1-5
CASSLESGRLNQPQHF
>14|TRBV7-2|TRBJ1-1
CASSGMGRNTEAFF
>17|TRBV4-1|TRBJ2-7
CASSQYHSGVIFGEQYF
>15|TRBV7-2|TRBJ2-1
CASSVSRMDYNEQFF
>17|TRBV5-5|TRBJ2-7
CASSPFPRGRTRYEQYF
>13|TRBV7-3|TRBJ2-2
CASSSLGAGELFF
>11|TRBV20-1|TRBJ2-1
CSASRLNEQFF
>14|TRBV3-1|TRBJ1-4
CASSHTASDEKLFF
>15|TRBV3-1|TRBJ2-1
CASRGPTSGWGEQFF
>14|TRBV7-2|TRBJ1-2
CASSPDRGTYGYTF
>13|TRBV7-3|TRBJ1-4
CASSIGQNEKLFF
>13|TRBV27|TRBJ1-5
CASSLTVGQPQHF
>14|TRBV5-1|TRBJ2-2
CASRYSDNTGELFF
>17|TRBV5-6|TRBJ1-3
CASSPADRGLVGNTIYF
>14|TRBV20-1|TRBJ2-1
CSATSSGRNREQFF